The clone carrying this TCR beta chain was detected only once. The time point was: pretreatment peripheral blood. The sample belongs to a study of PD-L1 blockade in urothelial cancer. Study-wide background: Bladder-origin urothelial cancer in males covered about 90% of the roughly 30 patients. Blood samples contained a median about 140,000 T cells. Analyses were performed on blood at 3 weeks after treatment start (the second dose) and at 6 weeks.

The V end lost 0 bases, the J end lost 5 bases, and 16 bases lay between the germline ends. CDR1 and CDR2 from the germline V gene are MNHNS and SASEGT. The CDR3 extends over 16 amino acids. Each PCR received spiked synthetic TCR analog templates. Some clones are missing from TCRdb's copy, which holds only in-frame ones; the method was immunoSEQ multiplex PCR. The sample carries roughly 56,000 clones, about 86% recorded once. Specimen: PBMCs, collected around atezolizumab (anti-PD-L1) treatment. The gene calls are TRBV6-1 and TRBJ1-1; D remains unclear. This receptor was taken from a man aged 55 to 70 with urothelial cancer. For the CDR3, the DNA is TGTGCCAGCAGTGAAGCAGAGGTTTGGCGTAAAACTGAAGCTTTCTTT. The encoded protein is CASSEAEVWRKTEAFF.